The T cell receptor (beta chain) under discussion was sequenced for a study of shared clonotypes between healthy human individuals. Study in general: CD4 naive and memory got three plates each, CD8 naive two, CD8 memory one. General observations from the study: Naive subsets typically showed greater estimated richness than memory subsets. Clonotypes which were not shared had lower generation probabilities than clonotypes that all four donors shared.

This clone came up once. Its antigen is not known. A 200 ng quantity of DNA, tens of thousands of T cell genomes, went into the sorted-subset replicate PCRs. Profiling relied on immunoSEQ multiplex PCR, and the TCRdb table lists in-frame clones only, not all of them. Counted here are around 2.1 million clones, around 95% occurring once; the ten biggest clones make up less than 0.15%. This clonotype originated in a man younger than 35 in good health. Source material: naive CD4+ T cells sorted from blood. The subset denotes: CD45RA+ positively selected.

CDR3 residues: CASSLQGVSYEQYF. The CDR3 DNA reads as TGTGCCAGCAGCTTACAGGGGGTATCCTACGAGCAGTACTTC. This chain connects TRBV5-6 to TRBJ2-7; 8 bases map to TRBD1. V lost 2 bases, J lost 1 base, and 2 bases stayed unmatched. There are 14 residues in the CDR3. The germline gives CDR1 SGHDT, CDR2 YYEEEE.